This record looks at one T cell receptor (beta chain) sequence and its context. The antigen it binds to is not known. Within one base of it there is no much larger clone, and no base qualities were kept. Genomic DNA was isolated from the sorted cells so that the TCRbeta CDR3 region could be sequenced. The immunoSEQ Assay was used to sequence the TCRbeta CDR3 regions. TCRdb limited this immuneACCESS table to in-frame rearrangements with V and J called. A share of clones is missing; checked studies link under half to unresolved V genes, and the rest is unexplained. This sample gives approximately 21,000 clones in total; 70% to 85% of them show up just once. About 31% of the sample is in the top ten clones. This sample stems from a study of OX40 agonist ivuxolimab in advanced cancers. About the investigation overall: Ivuxolimab was an agonistic, fully human IgG2 monoclonal antibody directed against OX40 (CD134), a costimulatory receptor. In the dose-escalation cohort, over 65% of patients were male, and the mean age was approximately 60 years, with a range of about 23 to 85. The paper covers the monotherapy dose-escalation part of the phase I ivuxolimab trial, which included N = 52 patients. Of the roughly 52 patients in dose escalation, 19 had hepatocellular carcinoma, around 15 had melanoma, 9 had renal cell carcinoma and 9 had head and neck cancer. Intravenous ivuxolimab was administered to patients every 2 weeks at six dose levels: 0.01, 0.1, 0.3, 1.5, 3 and 10 mg/kg. Three dose-escalation patients achieved partial responses, one with hepatocellular carcinoma and two with cutaneous melanoma. Peripheral TCRbeta sequencing was intended to test whether TCR sequence diversity was altered and clonal T-cell expansion was caused by ivuxolimab. Patients were allowed to have had prior anti-PD-1, anti-PD-L1 or anti-CTLA-4 therapy, and approximately 40% of the dose-escalation patients had previously received checkpoint inhibitors. The full study reports these points: The antigen specificity of the clonally expanded peripheral T cells was not determined. Low levels of normalized T-cell clonal expansion were also shown by some nonresponding patients. After ivuxolimab, CD8+ T cells had more expanded clones than CD4+ T cells on average. At doses of 0.1 to 3.0 mg/kg, clonal expansion of both CD4+ and CD8+ blood T cells was observed from baseline to week 6. Partial responders in the 0.1-3.0 mg/kg groups had among the lowest normalized peripheral clonal expansion, especially among CD8+ T cells.

The CDR3, cysteine through phenylalanine, is 14 amino acids long. The sequence is cut down to CDR3 DNA, 42 bases in frame from base 1. V and J are trimmed by 8 bases and 1 base, and the gene matches miss 6 bases of the junction. From the germline V gene (reference sequence), CDR1 is GTSNPN and CDR2 is SVGIG. Patients with a history of autoimmune disease or receiving systemic immunosuppression were excluded from the trial. In every dose cohort, peripheral blood was drawn for TCR sequencing at baseline, cycle 4 day 1, and cycle 7 day 1. Samples were obtained from an open-label, multicenter, first-in-human phase I dose-escalation trial of ivuxolimab. The trial enrolled adults with locally advanced or metastatic head and neck squamous cell, hepatocellular, melanoma or renal cell carcinoma. Before TCR sequencing, CD4+ T cells and CD8+ T cells were sorted from peripheral blood as separate populations.

The rearranged segments are TRBV30 and TRBJ2-2, with 8 junctional bases fitting TRBD1. The source material was CD4+ or CD8+ T cells sorted from blood, sampled in a trial of the OX40 agonist ivuxolimab. The TCR comes from an adult with an advanced solid tumor such as melanoma, head and neck, liver or kidney cancer. The CDR3 is CAGAGTGNTGELFF. The nucleotide sequence is given as TGTGCCGGGGCCGGGACAGGGAACACCGGGGAGCTGTTTTTT.